This T cell receptor beta chain was sequenced in a study of OX40 agonist ivuxolimab in advanced cancers. Germline-derived CDR1 and CDR2 are SGHTA and FQGNSA. The CDR3 runs to 15 residues. V was pared by 2 bases and J by 4 bases, with 5 bases of the junction left unmatched. As regards this clone: Its target is not known.

Produced via immunoSEQ multiplex PCR; TCRdb's table is partial and in-frame only. The repertoire holds roughly 49,000 clones, with around 84% as singletons. Overall study results and limits: Several nonresponders also turned out to have low normalized T-cell clonal expansion.

V usage is TRBV7-2 and J usage is TRBJ2-1; 7 bases match TRBD2. The clonotype was recovered from an adult with an advanced solid tumor such as melanoma, head and neck, liver or kidney cancer. This material consisted of CD4+ or CD8+ T cells sorted from blood, taken in a trial of the OX40 agonist ivuxolimab. The CDR3 DNA is TGTGCCAGCAGCTTAAGCCTAGCGGATTACAATGAGCAGTTCTTC. Its protein product is CASSLSLADYNEQFF.